These T cell receptor beta chains were read from a single sample in a study of T cell repertoires in aging, cancer and after chemotherapy. Each CDR3 protein is one row after TCRdb ran MiXCR on the multiplex PCR reads. The table lists under 4,000 distinct CDR3 sequences, 20% to 25% of them singletons. The source material was blood. The receptors shown here come from a human donor with a blood cancer. Each CDR3 is given with its conserved first and last residue. The D gene is left open where the match is weak. For some rows the clone size is stated as once, few or many, or as a class when expanded; others skip it.

size: medium-sized
V: TRBV20-1
J: TRBJ2-1
D: TRBD2
DNA: TGCAGTGCTAGAGATTCTAGCGGTCAAAATGAGCAGTTCTTC
CDR3: CSARDSSGQNEQFF

size: NA
V: TRBV7-2
J: TRBJ1-2
D: TRBD1
DNA: TGTGCCAGCAGCGCCGGACAGGGGTATGGCTACACCTTC
CDR3: CASSAGQGYGYTF

size: few
V: TRBV21-1
J: TRBJ2-1
D: NA
DNA: TGTGCCAGCAGCAAAGGTACCGGGCCATCCGATGAGCAGTTCTTC
CDR3: CASSKGTGPSDEQFF

size: few
V: TRBV5-6
J: TRBJ1-1
D: NA
DNA: TGTGCCAGCAGCCCCTCGGGCCCTGGTGGGGCTTTCTTT
CDR3: CASSPSGPGGAFF

size: medium-sized
V: TRBV5-6
J: TRBJ1-2
D: NA
DNA: TGTGCCAGCAGCTTGGAGGATGGCTACACCTTC
CDR3: CASSLEDGYTF

size: NA
V: TRBV28
J: TRBJ2-7
D: NA
DNA: TGTGCCAGCAGTTTTGCCCGATACGAGCAGTACTTC
CDR3: CASSFARYEQYF

size: medium-sized
V: TRBV6-2/TRBV6-3
J: TRBJ2-3
D: NA
DNA: TGTGCCAGCAGCTACATTACAGATACGCAGTATTTT
CDR3: CASSYITDTQYF

size: medium-sized
V: TRBV5-4
J: TRBJ2-1
D: NA
DNA: TGTGCCAGCAGCGCTGGGGGGGCGAGCTCCTACAATGAGCAGTTCTTC
CDR3: CASSAGGASSYNEQFF

size: medium-sized
V: TRBV5-4
J: TRBJ2-5
D: TRBD2
DNA: TGTGCCAGCAGCTCCGCCAGCGGGAGCCAGGACGAGACCCAGTACTTC
CDR3: CASSSASGSQDETQYF

size: medium-sized
V: TRBV27
J: TRBJ1-1
D: NA
DNA: TGTGCCAGCACTCGAGGGGCCATGAACACTGAAGCTTTCTTT
CDR3: CASTRGAMNTEAFF

size: few
V: TRBV5-1
J: TRBJ2-1
D: TRBD2
DNA: TGCGCCAGCAGCGAGGCGGGGGGTTCCTACAATGAGCAGTTCTTC
CDR3: CASSEAGGSYNEQFF

size: medium-sized
V: TRBV5-5
J: TRBJ2-7
D: TRBD2
DNA: TGTGCCAGCAGCCTACTGACTAGCGGACCCTACGAGCAGTACTTC
CDR3: CASSLLTSGPYEQYF

size: NA
V: TRBV13
J: TRBJ2-3
D: TRBD1
DNA: TGTGCCAGCAGCTTGGGGGGACAGGGGGGGGGAGATACGCAGTATTTT
CDR3: CASSLGGQGGGDTQYF

size: few
V: TRBV6-6
J: TRBJ1-6
D: TRBD1
DNA: TGTGCCAGCAGTTACCCGGGACAGGGGAGAGGCTATAATTCACCCCTCCACTTT
CDR3: CASSYPGQGRGYNSPLHF

size: medium-sized
V: TRBV6-5
J: TRBJ1-2
D: NA
DNA: TGTGCCAGCAGTTACTCCCGTGGGTATGGCTACACCTTC
CDR3: CASSYSRGYGYTF

size: NA
V: TRBV20-1
J: TRBJ1-6
D: NA
DNA: TGCAGTGTCCCGCAAGGGCTGAGCTCCTATAATTCACCCCTCCACTTT
CDR3: CSVPQGLSSYNSPLHF

size: large
V: TRBV29-1
J: TRBJ1-2
D: NA
DNA: TGCAGCGGACTTTTAGAGCATGGCTACACCTTC
CDR3: CSGLLEHGYTF

size: NA
V: TRBV12-5
J: TRBJ2-2
D: NA
DNA: TGTGCTAGTGGTTTTGCTCAATACGGGGAGCTGTTTTTT
CDR3: CASGFAQYGELFF

size: NA
V: TRBV7-2
J: TRBJ2-3
D: TRBD1
DNA: TGTGCCAGTCGACAGGGCGCAGATACGCAGTATTTT
CDR3: CASRQGADTQYF

size: NA
V: TRBV7-2
J: TRBJ1-2
D: TRBD1
DNA: TGTGCCAGCAGCTTGGGACAGGGCTATGGCTACACCTTC
CDR3: CASSLGQGYGYTF

size: few
V: TRBV12-3/TRBV12-4
J: TRBJ1-1
D: NA
DNA: TGTGCCAGCAGCCTACGGGCCTTTGAAGCTTTCTTT
CDR3: CASSLRAFEAFF

size: medium-sized
V: TRBV18
J: TRBJ2-1
D: TRBD2
DNA: TGTGCCAGCTCCCGCGGTAGCGGGGGGTCAGGCTCCTACAATGAGCAGTTCTTC
CDR3: CASSRGSGGSGSYNEQFF

size: medium-sized
V: TRBV29-1
J: TRBJ2-1
D: TRBD2
DNA: TGCAGCGTTGAAGCCTCTAGCGGGAGAATTTATGAGCAGTTCTTC
CDR3: CSVEASSGRIYEQFF

size: medium-sized
V: TRBV5-1
J: TRBJ2-6
D: NA
DNA: TGCGCCAGCAGCTTCCCGGGCTCTGGGGCCAACGTCCTGACTTTC
CDR3: CASSFPGSGANVLTF

size: medium-sized
V: TRBV30
J: TRBJ2-5
D: NA
DNA: TGTGCCTGGAGTGATGAGACCCAGTACTTC
CDR3: CAWSDETQYF

size: medium-sized
V: TRBV12-3/TRBV12-4
J: TRBJ1-5
D: NA
DNA: TGTGCCAGCAGTAAGGAGAGCAATCAGCCCCAGCATTTT
CDR3: CASSKESNQPQHF